This entry concerns a single T cell receptor (beta chain). Germline values: CDR1 LNHDA, CDR2 SQIVND (reference sequence). The ends lost 5 bases at V and 2 bases at J; junction bases unmatched: 6. The CDR3 is 15 amino acids. This record belongs to a study of blood T cell repertoires in COVID-19. Overall study: Donors in the United States, Italy and Spain gave samples during acute or convalescent COVID-19.

The authors' processing: Scientists estimated how many nucleated cells there were by amplifying reference gene primers. Here immunoSEQ multiplex PCR was the method, and the copy in TCRdb shows in-frame clones only, minus some. V and J calls plus clone size are reproduced from that table; the DNA served to infer D and trimming. In the table there are 350,000 or so clones, roughly 90% of which are singletons. Sequences were obtained from PBMCs or T cells enriched from blood (not recorded which). The origin of this receptor is a woman between 25 and 40 years old who had been exposed to COVID-19. The chain employs TRBV19 and TRBJ2-3, with TRBD2 matching over 8 bases. The CDR3 nucleotides are TGTGCCAGTAGTGACGGGGGGGTAACCACAGATACGCAGTATTTT. Its translation: CASSDGGVTTDTQYF. The full variable domain, rest sourced from reference TRBV19 and TRBJ2-3, is DGGITQSPKYLFRKEGQNVTLSCEQNLNHDAMYWYRQDPGQGLRLIYYSQIVNDFQKGDIAEGYSVSREKKESFPLTVTSAQKNPTAFYLCASSDGGVTTDTQYFGPGTRLTVL.